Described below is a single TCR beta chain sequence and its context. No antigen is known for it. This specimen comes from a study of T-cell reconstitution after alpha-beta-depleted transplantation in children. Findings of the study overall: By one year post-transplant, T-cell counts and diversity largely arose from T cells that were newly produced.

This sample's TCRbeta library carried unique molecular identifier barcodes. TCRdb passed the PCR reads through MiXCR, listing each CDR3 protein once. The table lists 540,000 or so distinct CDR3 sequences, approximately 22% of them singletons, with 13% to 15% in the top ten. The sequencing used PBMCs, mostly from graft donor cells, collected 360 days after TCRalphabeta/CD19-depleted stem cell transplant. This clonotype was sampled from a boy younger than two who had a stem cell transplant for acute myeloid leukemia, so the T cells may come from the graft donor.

CDR3 residues: CASSHLLGPSTDTQYF. The CDR3 DNA sequence: TGTGCCAGCAGCCACCTACTCGGGCCTAGCACAGATACGCAGTATTTT. This rearrangement joins TRBV6-1 to TRBJ2-3; D gene unclear. Trimming cost V 6 bases and J 0 bases, with 16 bases left between them. Germline lookup yields CDR1 MNHNS and CDR2 SASEGT. The CDR3 contains 16 residues.